The T cell receptor beta chain under discussion was sequenced for a study of OX40 agonist ivuxolimab in advanced cancers. In the case of this clone: As yet, its antigen is unknown.

Findings and caveats of the study: The study did not work out the antigen specificity of the expanded peripheral T cells. At 0.1 to 3.0 mg/kg and by week 6, CD4+ and CD8+ T cells in the blood had expanded clonally.

Sequencing used immunoSEQ multiplex PCR; TCRdb keeps in-frame clones, though not all of them. The sample includes about 62,000 clones, 79% seen only once; the top ten take approximately 10%. The origin of this receptor is an adult with an advanced solid tumor such as melanoma, head and neck, liver or kidney cancer. Sequences were derived from CD4+ or CD8+ T cells sorted from blood, sampled in a trial of the OX40 agonist ivuxolimab.

The CDR3 reads CASFAREDQETQYF. The CDR3 DNA reads as TGTGCCAGCTTTGCGCGGGAGGACCAAGAGACCCAGTACTTC. The chain links TRBV6-5 to TRBJ2-5, with 8 bases aligning to TRBD2. The CDR3 is made up of 14 amino acids. V gave up 8 bases and J gave up 0 bases; unmatched junction bases: 5. CDR1 and CDR2 from the germline V gene are MNHEY and SVGAGI.